A selection of T cell receptor beta chains follows, all from one sample in a study of human T cells and chemical hapten exposure. MiXCR, run by TCRdb on the RACE reads, gives a single entry per CDR3 protein. The sample has 87,000 or so distinct CDR3 sequences, 8% to 10% seen once. The source was whole blood, collected in connection with sensitization to the hapten diphenylcyclopropenone (DPC). These receptor sequences come from a woman between 40 and 55 years old with alopecia areata. Some clones in this sample may be carry-over from other donors' samples. Both conserved end residues are trimmed from each CDR3. Not every row has a clone size; where given, it reads once, few, many or a size class.

TRBV30	few	TRBJ1-5	AWSVQDNQPQH
TRBV7-9	many	TRBJ2-7	ASSRRGEPYEQY
TRBV19	few	TRBJ1-5	ASSILTARTPQH
TRBV7-9	few	TRBJ2-3	AKGLAGGTDTQY
TRBV12-3/TRBV12-4	many	TRBJ2-1	ASSLIDRPIYNEQF
TRBV12-3/TRBV12-4	many	TRBJ2-1	ASSLGPYNEQF
TRBV29-1	many	TRBJ2-2	SVNPRGNTGELF
TRBV29-1	-	TRBJ1-2	SVEGGRGLYGYT
TRBV3-1	many	TRBJ1-5	ASSRRGGNQPQH
TRBV7-9	many	TRBJ2-7	ASSRQAISYEQY
TRBV20-1	few	TRBJ2-7	SAPILASYEQY
TRBV2	many	TRBJ1-1	ASSPGAMNTEAF
TRBV27	few	TRBJ2-5	ASSRLARETQY
TRBV6-5	few	TRBJ1-4	ASSYRPPEGTNEKLF
TRBV7-9	-	TRBJ2-7	ASSLGPGQY
TRBV7-2	-	TRBJ2-4	ASSLWSGGGRAQY
TRBV4-2	many	TRBJ1-4	ASSLITDRAANEKLF